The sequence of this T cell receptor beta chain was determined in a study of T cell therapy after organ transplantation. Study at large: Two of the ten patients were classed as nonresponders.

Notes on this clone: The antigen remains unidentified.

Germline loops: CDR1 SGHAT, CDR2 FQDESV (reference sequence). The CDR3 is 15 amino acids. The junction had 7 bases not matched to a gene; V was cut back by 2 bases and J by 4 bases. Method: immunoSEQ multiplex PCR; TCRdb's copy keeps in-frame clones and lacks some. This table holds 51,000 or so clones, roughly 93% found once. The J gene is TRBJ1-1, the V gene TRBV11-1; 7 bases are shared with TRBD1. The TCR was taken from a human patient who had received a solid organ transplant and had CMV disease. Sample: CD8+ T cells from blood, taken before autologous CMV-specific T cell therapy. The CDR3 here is CASSLTSQGGTEAFF. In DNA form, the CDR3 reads TGTGCCAGCAGCTTAACGAGTCAGGGGGGCACTGAAGCTTTCTTT.